This T cell receptor beta chain was found in a study of human T cells and chemical hapten exposure. On the study more broadly: Small discrepancies in pooled library volume mainly accounted for the varying TCR yields per sample.

Authors' methods: The median was about 96,000 TCRs per sample, ranging roughly 20,000 to 690,600. TCRdb re-derived calls from the RACE reads in MiXCR, one entry per CDR3 protein. TCRdb, rather than the study authors, made the V and J calls. The table lists 65,000 to 95,000 distinct CDR3 sequences, about 8.6% of them singletons. From germline, CDR1 is KGHSH and CDR2 LQKENI. This CDR3 region has 12 residues. Deletions cut 6 bases from V and 1 base from J, with 6 bases between. In this sample, this clonotype turned up many times. The time point was: healthy volunteer bleed at 6 weeks. Whole blood, unfractionated, served as the material for total RNA extraction.

V and J are TRBV18 and TRBJ1-1; no clear D gene. The material sequenced was whole blood. The receptor was isolated from a female donor in good health. Some clones in this sample may be carry-over from other donors' samples. This CDR3 reads CASSRANTEAFF. In DNA form, the CDR3 reads TGTGCCAGCTCGAGAGCGAACACTGAAGCTTTCTTT.